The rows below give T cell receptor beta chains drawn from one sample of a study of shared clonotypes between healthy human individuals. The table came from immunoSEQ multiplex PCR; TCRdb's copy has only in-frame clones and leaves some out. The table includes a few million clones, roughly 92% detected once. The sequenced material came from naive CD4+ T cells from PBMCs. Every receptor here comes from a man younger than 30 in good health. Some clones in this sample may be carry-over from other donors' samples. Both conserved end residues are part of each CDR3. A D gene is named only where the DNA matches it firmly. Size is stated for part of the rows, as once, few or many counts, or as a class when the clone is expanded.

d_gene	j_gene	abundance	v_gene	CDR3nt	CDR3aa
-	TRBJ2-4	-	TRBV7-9	TGTGCCAGCAGCCGGGAAGGCCGGACGGCCAAAAACATTCAGTACTTC	CASSREGRTAKNIQYF
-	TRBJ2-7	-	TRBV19	TGTGCCAGTAGTATTCAATTCAGGGTTGGAAACGAGCAGTACTTC	CASSIQFRVGNEQYF
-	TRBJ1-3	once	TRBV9	TGTGCCAGCAGTGATGGGGGGTTCTCTGGAAACACCATATATTTT	CASSDGGFSGNTIYF
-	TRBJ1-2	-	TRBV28	TGTGCCAGCAGCTCCATCGGTCGCAACTATGGCTACACCTTC	CASSSIGRNYGYTF
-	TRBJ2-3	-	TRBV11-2	TGTGCCAGCAGCCCAGACAGAAAGGATGGAGATACGCAGTATTTT	CASSPDRKDGDTQYF
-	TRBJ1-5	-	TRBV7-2	TGTGCCAGCAGCTTAGCGGGGGGAGATCAGCCCCAGCATTTT	CASSLAGGDQPQHF
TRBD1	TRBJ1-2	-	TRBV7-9	TGTGCCAGCAGCACGACAGGGGTTGACTATGGCTACACCTTC	CASSTTGVDYGYTF
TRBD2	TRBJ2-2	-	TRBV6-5	TGTGCCAGCAGTTACTCTCTTAGCGGGAGCACCGGGGAGCTGTTTTTT	CASSYSLSGSTGELFF
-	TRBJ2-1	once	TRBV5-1	TGCGCCAGCAGCTTGGACCGGCGTTCTGAGCAGTTCTTC	CASSLDRRSEQFF
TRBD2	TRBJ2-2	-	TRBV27	TGTGCCACCAAGATGAGTCTAGCGGTTCCCACCGGGGAGCTGTTTTTT	CATKMSLAVPTGELFF
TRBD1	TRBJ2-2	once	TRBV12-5	TGTGCTAGTGGTTTGGTACGGGACAGCGCAAGGAACACCGGGGAGCTGTTTTTT	CASGLVRDSARNTGELFF
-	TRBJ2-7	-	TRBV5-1	TGCGCCAGCAGCTCACGACCGGGGTCCGCCTACGAGCAGTACTTC	CASSSRPGSAYEQYF
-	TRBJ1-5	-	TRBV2	TGTGCCAGCAGAGGGGACGGCTTAGGTAGGCCCCAGCATTTT	CASRGDGLGRPQHF
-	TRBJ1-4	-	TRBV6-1	TGTGCCAGCAGCGAGGTACCAACTAATGAAAAACTGTTTTTT	CASSEVPTNEKLFF
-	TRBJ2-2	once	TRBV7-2	TGTGCCAGCAGCTTAGGGGGGTCGAACACCGGGGAGCTGTTTTTT	CASSLGGSNTGELFF
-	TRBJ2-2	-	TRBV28	TGTGCCAGCAACCCGATAATTGGGGGGAACACCGGGGAGCTGTTTTTT	CASNPIIGGNTGELFF
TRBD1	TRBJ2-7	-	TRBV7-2	TGTGCCAGCAGCCGCCAGGGGGTGGAGCAGTACTTC	CASSRQGVEQYF
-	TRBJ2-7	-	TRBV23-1	TGCGCCAGCAGTCCGGGTAGGGATATCTACGAGCAGTACTTC	CASSPGRDIYEQYF
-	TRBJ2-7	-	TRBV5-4	TGTGCCAGCAGCTTGTTCGTCAGGGGGGACTACGAGCAGTACTTC	CASSLFVRGDYEQYF
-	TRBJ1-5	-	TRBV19	TGTGCCAGTAGTATGAATGCCCTGAGCAATCAGCCCCAGCATTTT	CASSMNALSNQPQHF
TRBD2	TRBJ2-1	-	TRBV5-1	TGCGCCAGCAGCTTTGATAGCGGGAGCTCCTACAATGAGCAGTTCTTC	CASSFDSGSSYNEQFF
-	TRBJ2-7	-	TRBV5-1	TGCGCCAGCAGCCTTGGCGGGGCGGGTCCTAACTACGAGCAGTACTTC	CASSLGGAGPNYEQYF
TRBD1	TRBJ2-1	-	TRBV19	TGTGCCAGTAGTATAGCCACCAGACAGGGGAGGATGTTCTTC	CASSIATRQGRMFF
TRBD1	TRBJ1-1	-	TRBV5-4	TGTGCCAGCAGCTTGGAGGGGGCGCGGAACACTGAAGCTTTCTTT	CASSLEGARNTEAFF
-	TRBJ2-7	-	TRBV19	TGTGCCAGTAGTCCCCGGACTCCAACGAAGCAGTACTTC	CASSPRTPTKQYF
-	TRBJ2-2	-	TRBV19	TGTGCCAGTAGTATGAGTGTGGGACGGACGAGGGCCGGGGAGCTGTTTTTT	CASSMSVGRTRAGELFF
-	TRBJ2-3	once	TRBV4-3	TGCGCCAGCAGCCAACCGGGAATGGCAGATACGCAGTATTTT	CASSQPGMADTQYF
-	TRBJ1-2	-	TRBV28	TGTGCCAGCAGTTTTGCCTGGCAGGTACCTAACTATGGCTACACCTTC	CASSFAWQVPNYGYTF
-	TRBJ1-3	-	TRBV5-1	TGCGCCAGCAGCTTGGGACCGCTTGGAAACACCATATATTTT	CASSLGPLGNTIYF
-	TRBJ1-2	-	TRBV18	TGTGCCAGCTCACCACCTCCGCCAGGGGGCTACACCTTC	CASSPPPPGGYTF
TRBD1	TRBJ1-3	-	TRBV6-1	TGTGCCAGCACCCGCGGGCCAGGGGGCCACATATATTTT	CASTRGPGGHIYF
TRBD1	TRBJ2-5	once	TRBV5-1	TGCGCCAGCAAGAGCCAGGGGGCCGCCCAAGAGACCCAGTACTTC	CASKSQGAAQETQYF
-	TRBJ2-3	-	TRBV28	TGTGCCAGCAGAATACAGGGCATTAGAGCAGATACGCAGTATTTT	CASRIQGIRADTQYF